Each of the 8 T cell receptor beta chains below was sequenced from the same sample in a study of CD8 T cells in ankylosing spondylitis. Whole-study findings and limits: Fewer than 10 highly homologous variants formed a TCR beta motif that appeared characteristic of ankylosing spondylitis blood.

What these receptors recognize is not known. One entry per CDR3 protein, called by TCRdb with MiXCR from the 5' RACE reads. The sample has fewer than 550,000 distinct CDR3 sequences, roughly 5.2% seen once. Sequencing was done on a sample of blood, either unsorted or a sorted T cell fraction (not recorded which). The receptors here all came from a male donor with ankylosing spondylitis.

This clonotype has ten or more counts. V usage is TRBV6-1 and J usage is TRBJ2-7; 8 nucleotides match TRBD1. Germline V gene sequence: CDR1 MNHNS, CDR2 SASEGT. Trimming took 11 bases from V and 2 from J; bases not matched to a gene: 17. The CDR3 covers 16 residues. The CDR3: CALGGIGQGRTYEQYF. DNA of the CDR3: TGTGCCTTAGGAGGGATCGGACAGGGAAGGACCTACGAGCAGTACTTC.

This clonotype was found many times. The rearrangement uses TRBV18 and TRBJ2-2; possibly TRBD1 for D (5 bases). CDR1 and CDR2 from the germline V gene are KGHSH and LQKENI. The ends were cut back, 4 bases at V and 1 base at J, with 16 bases in the middle. This CDR3 is built from 17 residues. CDR3 nucleotides: TGTGCCAGCTCACTACAGGCGGTTCCTCTGAACACCGGGGAGCTGTTTTTT. Amino acids: CASSLQAVPLNTGELFF.

This clonotype was counted many times. The chain carries TRBV20-1 and TRBJ2-1; D unclear. This CDR3 region has 15 residues. Germline CDR1 DFQATT, CDR2 SNEGSKA (reference sequence). Between the trimmed V and J ends, which lost 3 bases and 4 bases, there was a span of 16 bases. CDR3 region: CSASNSWWGYNEQFF. The CDR3 nucleotides are TGCAGTGCTAGTAACTCTTGGTGGGGATACAATGAGCAGTTCTTC.

In its sample, this clonotype was seen many times. The chain uses TRBV5-1 and TRBJ2-6; no firm D call. The germline gives CDR1 SGHRS, CDR2 YFSETQ. V was clipped by 1 base and J by 0 bases, with 8 bases between them. CDR3 size: 16 residues. The CDR3 nucleotides are TGCGCCAGCAGCTTGTTTCAGACCTCTGGGGCCAACGTCCTGACTTTC. The encoded protein is CASSLFQTSGANVLTF.

This clonotype was seen many times. The chain recombines TRBV28 with TRBJ2-1, with 9 bases lining up with TRBD2. V shed 4 bases, J shed 15 bases, and the junction held 13 bases outside the gene matches. The CDR3 consists of 14 residues. CDR1 is MDHEN and CDR2 is SYDVKM in the germline V gene. The CDR3 sequence is CASSSPGLATPLFF. For the CDR3, the DNA is TGTGCCAGCAGTTCCCCGGGACTAGCTACCCCCCTGTTCTTC. Variable domain in full (rest from reference TRBV28 and TRBJ2-1): DVKVTQSSRYLVKRTGEKVFLECVQDMDHENMFWYRQDPGLGLRLIYFSYDVKMKEKGDIPEGYSVSREKKERFSLILESASTNQTSMYLCASSSPGLATPLFFGPGTRLTVL.

This clonotype showed up many times. The V gene is TRBV4-2, the J gene TRBJ2-2; 9 nucleotides line up with TRBD2. Germline loops: CDR1 LGHNA, CDR2 YNFKEQ. The CDR3 runs to 17 residues. After removal of 0 bases from V and 4 bases from J, the junction contained 6 bases not matched to a gene. The CDR3 DNA reads as TGTGCCAGCAGCCAAGACCCTGGCGGGGGGGCCACCGGGGAGCTGTTTTTT. It encodes CASSQDPGGGATGELFF.

This clonotype occurred a few times. The chain has TRBV9 and TRBJ2-3; 8 bases are shared with TRBD2. J was trimmed by 1 base and V by 3 bases; bases with no gene match: 10. CDR3 length: 17 residues. Germline loops: CDR1 SGDLS, CDR2 YYNGEE. The CDR3 sequence: CASSAGSSGSGTDTQYF. Here the CDR3 DNA reads TGTGCCAGCAGCGCGGGGTCCAGCGGGAGTGGCACAGATACGCAGTATTTT.

The sample holds many counts of this clonotype. V is TRBV6-5 and J is TRBJ2-2; weak D call: TRBD1 (5 bases). V dropped 2 bases and J dropped 1 base, with 17 bases sitting between them. The CDR3 has 18 amino acids. CDR1 is MNHEY and CDR2 is SVGAGI in the germline V gene. The CDR3 bases are TGTGCCAGCAGTTACCAAGGGGCGCACCTTGGGAACACCGGGGAGCTGTTTTTT. Translated: CASSYQGAHLGNTGELFF.